This TCR beta chain was identified during a study of early T cells in non-severe SARS-CoV-2 infection (dated by TCRdb to the early 2020s). Study-level background: TCR sequencing used bulk RNA from unsorted whole blood, so alpha and beta chains could not be paired.

With regard to this clonotype: It lacks a known antigen. Base quality data are lacking; no much larger clone is found one base away.

The paper as a whole reports these results and caveats: VDJdb matching was skewed toward anti-spike CD8 responses and likely underestimated virus-specific expansions, missing private and CD4 specificities.

The study was a case-control design nested within a healthcare worker cohort in London, UK, with weekly nasopharyngeal swab PCR tests and blood sampling. Healthcare workers were enrolled in the week of the UK lockdown, from 23 to 31 March 2020, and were followed every week for up to roughly 15 weeks. Library preparation used 5' RACE. The sample was run on a NextSeq 500. Unique molecular identifiers were attached to individual cDNA molecules in the TCR library protocol so that sequencing error and PCR bias could be corrected. Both TCR alpha and beta chains were sequenced, and tight co-correlation was observed between alpha and beta sequence abundances in each sample. The authors' analysis ran thus. V gene, J gene and CDR3 annotation of TCR sequences was performed with Decombinator V4. TCRs were defined as expanded if a significant change between any two time points was detected under a Poisson model with p below 0.0001. TCR abundances were normalised to the total number of TCRs sequenced per sample and expressed as counts per million. VDJdb, accessed on 1 November 2021, was searched for TCRs annotated for CMV, EBV and SARS-CoV-2, and TCRs annotated for more than one antigen were excluded. The public reads were reanalyzed by TCRdb: fastp trimming at Q25, MiXCR alignment, in-frame beta chains only. Each record represents a unique CDR3 protein, reported with the most common genes and DNA among its rows. These V and J calls are TCRdb output, not the study's own analysis. For this sample there are more than 90,000 distinct CDR3 sequences; 13% appear just once. Together, the top ten hold around 2.4% of the sample.

The specimen was whole blood. This clonotype was obtained from an adult who was a healthcare worker with PCR-confirmed SARS-CoV-2 infection or an uninfected control (not recorded which).

The nucleotide sequence is TGTGCCAGTTTTTCAACCGGGGCCGGGGAGCTGTTTTTT. This codes for CASFSTGAGELFF. This receptor chain uses TRBV6-2 or TRBV6-3 and TRBJ2-2; the D gene is perhaps TRBD2, on 5 matching bases. The germline V gene specifies MNHEY as CDR1 and SVGEGT as CDR2. The CDR3 runs 13 residues from the cysteine to the phenylalanine. Here the CDR3 DNA is all that survives: 39 bases in frame from base 1. The trim is 9 bases for V and 6 bases for J, with a gap of 14 bases between the germline ends.